The following is a TCR beta chain sequence with its context. Its cognate antigen is unknown. The CDR3 has 17 amino acids. Germline V gives CDR1 SGHDT, CDR2 YYEEEE. Germline trimming cut 3 bases from V and 0 bases from J; bases unmatched to any gene: 6. This record comes from a study of T-cell reconstitution after alpha-beta-depleted transplantation in children. This sample's TCRbeta library carried unique molecular identifier barcodes. Each CDR3 protein gets one entry after TCRdb re-called the PCR reads with MiXCR. The top ten clones hold 5% of a sample with about 830,000 distinct CDR3 sequences, about 16% of them seen once. Regarding the study as a whole: T cells produced anew were the main source of T-cell counts and diversity one year after transplant.

This clonotype was obtained from a male patient younger than 18 who had a stem cell transplant for acute lymphoblastic leukemia, so the T cells may come from the graft donor. V is TRBV5-6 and J is TRBJ2-6; the match to TRBD1 covers 7 bases. Sequenced here: PBMCs, mostly from graft donor cells, sampled 360 days after TCRalphabeta/CD19-depleted stem cell transplant. The CDR3 protein is CASSYEGAPSGANVLTF. CDR3 bases: TGTGCCAGCAGCTATGAGGGGGCTCCCTCTGGGGCCAACGTCCTGACTTTC.